The following is a T cell receptor (beta chain) sequence with its context. MiXCR, run by TCRdb on the RT-PCR reads, gives a single entry per CDR3 protein. The data contain about 700,000 distinct CDR3 sequences, over 12% of them singletons. CDR1 and CDR2 (germline): SGHTA, FQGNSA. The V end was cut by 2 bases, the J end by 5 bases, with 15 bases between. This CDR3 contains 15 residues. This chain joins TRBV7-2 and TRBJ2-5, with D maybe TRBD1 (5 bases). The clonotype originates from a female donor in good health, serving as a healthy control. Material: memory CD4+ T cells from blood. The chain's CDR3 is CASSLLGSRAETQYF. DNA of the CDR3: TGTGCCAGCAGCTTACTAGGAAGCAGGGCGGAGACCCAGTACTTC. Variable domain in full (rest from reference TRBV7-2 and TRBJ2-5): GAGVSQSPSNKVTEKGKDVELRCDPISGHTALYWYRQSLGQGLEFLIYFQGNSAPDKSGLPSDRFSAERTGGSVSTLTIQRTQQEDSAVYLCASSLLGSRAETQYFGPGTRLLVL.